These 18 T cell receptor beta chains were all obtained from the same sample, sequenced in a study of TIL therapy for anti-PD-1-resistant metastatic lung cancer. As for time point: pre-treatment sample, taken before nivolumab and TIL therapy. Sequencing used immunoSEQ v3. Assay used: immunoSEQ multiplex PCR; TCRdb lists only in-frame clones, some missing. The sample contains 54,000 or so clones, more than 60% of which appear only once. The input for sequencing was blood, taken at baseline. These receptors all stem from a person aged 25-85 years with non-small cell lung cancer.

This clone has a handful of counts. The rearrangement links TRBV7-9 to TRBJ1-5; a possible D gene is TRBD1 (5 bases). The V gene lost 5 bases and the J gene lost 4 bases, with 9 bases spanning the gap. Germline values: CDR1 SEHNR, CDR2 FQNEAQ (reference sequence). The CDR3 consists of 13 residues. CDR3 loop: CASSRDGNQPQHF. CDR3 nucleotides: TGTGCCAGCAGCCGGGACGGAAATCAGCCCCAGCATTTT. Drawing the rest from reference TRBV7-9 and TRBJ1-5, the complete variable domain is DTGVSQNPRHKITKRGQNVTFRCDPISEHNRLYWYRQTLGQGPEFLTYFQNEAQLEKSRLLSDRFSAERPKGSFSTLEIQRTEQGDSAMYLCASSRDGNQPQHFGDGTRLSIL.

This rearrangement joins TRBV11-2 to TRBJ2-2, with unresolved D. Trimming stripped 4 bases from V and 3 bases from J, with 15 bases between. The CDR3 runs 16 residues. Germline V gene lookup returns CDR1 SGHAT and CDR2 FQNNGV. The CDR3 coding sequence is TGTGCCAGCAGCTGGGGTATTGGCTTAGACACCGGGGAGCTGTTTTTT. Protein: CASSWGIGLDTGELFF.

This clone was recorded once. Here the CDR3 reads CASSVDVGGRRKFF. The CDR3, as DNA: TGTGCCAGCAGCGTAGATGTAGGGGGCAGGCGAAAGTTCTTC. The chain is built from TRBV9 and TRBJ2-1; 7 bases fit TRBD1. V lost 0 bases to trimming and J lost 14 bases; unmatched junction nucleotides: 11. The CDR3 has 14 amino acids. Germline V CDR1 and CDR2: SGDLS, YYNGEE.

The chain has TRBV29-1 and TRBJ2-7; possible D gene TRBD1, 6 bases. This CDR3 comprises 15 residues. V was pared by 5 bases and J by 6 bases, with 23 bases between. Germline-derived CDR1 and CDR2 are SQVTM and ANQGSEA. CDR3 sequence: CSVSLQGLDNREQYF. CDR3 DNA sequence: TGCAGCGTTTCGTTGCAGGGGCTGGATAATCGCGAGCAGTACTTC.

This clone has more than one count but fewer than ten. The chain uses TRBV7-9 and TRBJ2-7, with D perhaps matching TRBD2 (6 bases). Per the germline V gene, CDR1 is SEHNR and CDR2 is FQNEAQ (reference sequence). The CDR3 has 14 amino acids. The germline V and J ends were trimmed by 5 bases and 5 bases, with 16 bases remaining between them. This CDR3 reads CASSPGLAVDEQYF. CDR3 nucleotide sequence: TGTGCCAGCAGCCCGGGACTCGCTGTGGACGAGCAGTACTTC.

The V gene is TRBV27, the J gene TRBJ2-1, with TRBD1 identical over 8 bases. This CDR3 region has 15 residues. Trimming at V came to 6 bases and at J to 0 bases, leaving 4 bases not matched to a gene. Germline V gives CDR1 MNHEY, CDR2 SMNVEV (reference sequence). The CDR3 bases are TGTGCCAGCAGCTGGGACAGGCCCTCCTACAATGAGCAGTTCTTC. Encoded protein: CASSWDRPSYNEQFF.

In nucleotides, the CDR3 is TGTGCCAGTAGTATCCCGCTAGCGGGGGGTCCGCAGTTCTTC. Protein: CASSIPLAGGPQFF. V is TRBV19 and J is TRBJ2-1, with 11 bases matching TRBD2. With 3 bases clipped from V and 12 bases from J, the junction kept 7 bases outside the gene matches. This CDR3 contains 14 residues. Germline-derived CDR1 and CDR2 are LNHDA and SQIVND (reference sequence).

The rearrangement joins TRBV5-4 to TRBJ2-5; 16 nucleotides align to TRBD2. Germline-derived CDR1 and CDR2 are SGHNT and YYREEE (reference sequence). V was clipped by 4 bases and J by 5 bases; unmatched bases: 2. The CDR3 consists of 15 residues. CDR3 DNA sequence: TGTGCCAGCAGCCCGGGACTAGCGGGGGGGGAGACCCAGTACTTC. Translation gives CASSPGLAGGETQYF.

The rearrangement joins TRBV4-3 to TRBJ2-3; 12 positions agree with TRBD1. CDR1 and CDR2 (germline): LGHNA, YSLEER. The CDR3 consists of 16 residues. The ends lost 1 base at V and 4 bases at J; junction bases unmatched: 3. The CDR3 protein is CASSQAGTGGADTQYF. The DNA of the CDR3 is TGCGCCAGCAGCCAAGCCGGGACAGGGGGCGCAGATACGCAGTATTTT.

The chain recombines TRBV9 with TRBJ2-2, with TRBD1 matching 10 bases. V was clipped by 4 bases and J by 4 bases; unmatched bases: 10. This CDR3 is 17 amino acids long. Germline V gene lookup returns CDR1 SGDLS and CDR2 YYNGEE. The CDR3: CASSSPRQGAGTGELFF. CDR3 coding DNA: TGTGCCAGCAGCTCCCCCCGACAGGGGGCCGGCACCGGGGAGCTGTTTTTT.

DNA for the CDR3: TGTGCCAGCAGCGTTTTGTCAGGGTACTACAATGAGCAGTTCTTC. Its translation is CASSVLSGYYNEQFF. The chain combines TRBV9 with TRBJ2-1; D is possibly TRBD1 (5 bases). The CDR3 sequence is 15 residues long. V was pared by 2 bases and J by 3 bases, with 12 bases between. Germline-derived CDR1 and CDR2 are SGDLS and YYNGEE.

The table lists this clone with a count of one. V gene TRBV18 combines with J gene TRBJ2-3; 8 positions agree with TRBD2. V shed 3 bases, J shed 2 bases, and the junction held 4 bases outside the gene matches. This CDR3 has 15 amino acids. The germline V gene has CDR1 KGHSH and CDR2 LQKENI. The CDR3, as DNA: TGTGCCAGCTCACCGATTAGCGGGACCACAGATACGCAGTATTTT. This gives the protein CASSPISGTTDTQYF.

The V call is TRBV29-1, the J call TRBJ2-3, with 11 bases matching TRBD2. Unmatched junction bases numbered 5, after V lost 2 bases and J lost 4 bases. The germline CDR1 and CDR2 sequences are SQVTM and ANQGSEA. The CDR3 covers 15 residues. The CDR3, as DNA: TGCAGCGTTGAAACACTAGCGGGAGTCTCAGATACGCAGTATTTT. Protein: CSVETLAGVSDTQYF.

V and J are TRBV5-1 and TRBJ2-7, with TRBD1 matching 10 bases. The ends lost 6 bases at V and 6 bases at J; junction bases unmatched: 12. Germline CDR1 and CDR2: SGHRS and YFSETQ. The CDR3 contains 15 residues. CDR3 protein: CASNPGDRGRREQYF. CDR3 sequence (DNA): TGCGCCAGCAACCCTGGAGACAGGGGGCGCCGCGAGCAGTACTTC.

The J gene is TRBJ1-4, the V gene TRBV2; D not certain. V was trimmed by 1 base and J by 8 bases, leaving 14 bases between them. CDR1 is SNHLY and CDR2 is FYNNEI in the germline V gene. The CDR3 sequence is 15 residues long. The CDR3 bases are TGTGCCAGCAGTGAAGTCGCCGGACTTAAGGAAAAACTGTTTTTT. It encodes CASSEVAGLKEKLFF.

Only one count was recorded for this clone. The CDR3 DNA sequence: TGTGCCAGCAGCATACGGACAGGGGGCGGGGAGCTGTTTTTT. Protein: CASSIRTGGGELFF. The rearrangement links TRBV27 to TRBJ2-2, with 10 bases identical to TRBD1. The V and J ends lost 6 bases and 7 bases, in that order; junction bases with no gene match: 5. The germline gives CDR1 MNHEY, CDR2 SMNVEV (reference sequence). The CDR3 has 14 amino acids.

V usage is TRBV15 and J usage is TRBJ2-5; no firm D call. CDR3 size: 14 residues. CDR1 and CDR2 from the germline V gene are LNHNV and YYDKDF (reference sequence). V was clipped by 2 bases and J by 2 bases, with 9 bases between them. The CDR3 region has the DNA TGTGCCACCAGCAGATGGGTGCAGCAAGAGACCCAGTACTTC. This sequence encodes CATSRWVQQETQYF. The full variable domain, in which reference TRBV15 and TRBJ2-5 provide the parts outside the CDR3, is DAMVIQNPRYQVTQFGKPVTLSCSQTLNHNVMYWYQQKSSQAPKLLFHYYDKDFNNEADTPDNFQSRRPNTSFCFLDIRSPGLGDTAMYLCATSRWVQQETQYFGPGTRLLVL.

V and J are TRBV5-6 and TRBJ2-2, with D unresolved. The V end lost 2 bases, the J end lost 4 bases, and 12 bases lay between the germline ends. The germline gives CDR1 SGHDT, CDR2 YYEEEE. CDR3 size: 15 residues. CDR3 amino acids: CASSFLDLPTGELFF. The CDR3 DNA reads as TGTGCCAGCAGCTTTTTAGACTTGCCCACCGGGGAGCTGTTTTTT.